This TCR beta chain originates from a study of TIL therapy for anti-PD-1-resistant metastatic lung cancer. Study details: Patients then received nivolumab; progressors got lymphodepletion, TIL and IL-2. Median tumor PD-L1 proportion score was approximately 5.7%. Findings and limits, study-wide: Infused TIL clonotypes partially replaced the baseline blood repertoire, then decayed over months.

As for time point: pre-treatment sample, taken before nivolumab and TIL therapy. The immunoSEQ assay was v3. Sequencing was performed with immunoSEQ multiplex PCR; in TCRdb, only in-frame clones are kept and a portion is missing. The sample records more than 20,000 clones, 78% being singletons. Trimming cost V 4 bases and J 10 bases, with 13 bases left between them. Germline-derived CDR1 and CDR2 are MNHEY and SMNVEV (reference sequence). The CDR3 runs 13 residues. A remark on this clone: No antigen is known for it.

The origin of this receptor is a person aged 25-85 years with non-small cell lung cancer. Specimen: blood, collected at baseline. The gene calls are TRBV27 and TRBJ1-4; D is unresolved. The CDR3 spells CASSSQGRGKLFF. The CDR3, as DNA: TGTGCCAGCAGTTCGCAAGGGCGCGGAAAACTGTTTTTT.